The 24 T cell receptor beta chains reported below all come from one sample, sequenced in a study of PD-1 blockade in classical Hodgkin lymphoma. Libraries were prepared by immunoSEQ multiplex PCR; TCRdb keeps only in-frame clonotypes and omits some of them. The sample records tens of thousands of clones, approximately 91% being singletons. Autologous stem cell transplantation was followed by relapse in every patient, and brentuximab vedotin exposure varied. Sequencing used peripheral blood mononuclear cells (PBMCs), obtained at baseline. Receptors originate from a human donor with classical Hodgkin lymphoma.

The rearrangement links TRBV19 to TRBJ2-7; tentative D call: TRBD2 (5 bases). V was trimmed by 5 bases and J by 0 bases, leaving 11 bases between them. Germline V gene data show CDR1 as LNHDA and CDR2 as SQIVND (reference sequence). CDR3 length: 14 residues. As DNA, the CDR3 is TGTGCCAGTAGTGAGGGAATAAGCTCCTACGAGCAGTACTTC. Translated: CASSEGISSYEQYF.

V usage is TRBV19 and J usage is TRBJ1-5; D is perhaps TRBD1 (6 bases). V lost 1 base, J lost 4 bases, and 17 bases lay in between. Per germline, CDR1 LNHDA and CDR2 SQIVND (reference sequence). This CDR3 is 17 amino acids long. The CDR3 reads CASSIVLGASGNQPQHF. The CDR3 DNA follows: TGTGCCAGTAGTATAGTCTTGGGGGCCTCGGGAAATCAGCCCCAGCATTTT.

CDR3 DNA sequence: TGTGCCAGCAGTGCCAACCGGGACAGGGGGCGACCCGCTAGCAATCAGCCCCAGCATTTT. It specifies CASSANRDRGRPASNQPQHF. The V call is TRBV6-1, the J call TRBJ1-5; 12 bases align to TRBD1. This CDR3 region has 20 residues. Germline V CDR1 and CDR2: MNHNS, SASEGT. V lost 4 bases, J lost 0 bases, and 13 bases stayed unmatched.

This clone has only one observation. This chain uses TRBV6-5 with TRBJ1-2, with D unclear. V lost 11 bases and J lost 6, with 16 bases in between. The CDR3 sequence is 12 residues long. Per the germline V gene, CDR1 is MNHEY and CDR2 is SVGAGI. In nucleotides, the CDR3 is TGTGCCTCAGGCCGTGGGGTCGATGGCTACACCTTC. This codes for CASGRGVDGYTF.

The chain links TRBV11-2 to TRBJ1-1; 10 nucleotides match TRBD1. Germline-derived CDR1 and CDR2 are SGHAT and FQNNGV. The length of the CDR3 is 18 residues. Trimming at V came to 1 base and at J to 4 bases, leaving 12 bases not matched to a gene. This CDR3 reads CASSLVLSRDRGRTEAFF. CDR3 DNA: TGTGCCAGCAGCTTAGTCCTCTCTCGGGACAGGGGACGCACTGAAGCTTTCTTT.

The gene calls are TRBV15 and TRBJ1-1; weak D call: TRBD1 (5 bases). The CDR3 length is 14 residues. CDR1 and CDR2 (germline): LNHNV, YYDKDF (reference sequence). Trimming left V 5 bases short and J 4 bases short, with 14 bases between. CDR3 sequence reads: CATSRRREFTEAFF. For the CDR3, the DNA is TGTGCCACCAGCCGACGCAGGGAGTTCACTGAAGCTTTCTTT.

This chain links TRBV7-2 with TRBJ2-3; 8 bases line up with TRBD2. The CDR3 contains 17 residues. Germline V lookup: CDR1 SGHTA, CDR2 FQGNSA. J gave up 5 bases and V 1 base, and 11 bases lay outside the gene matches. CDR3 amino acids: CASSLEGTRPSGDTQYF. Written as DNA, the CDR3 is TGTGCCAGCAGCTTAGAGGGGACTAGACCTTCGGGAGATACGCAGTATTTT.

This clone was seen once. The chain carries TRBV29-1 and TRBJ2-7; the D gene could be TRBD1 or TRBD2 (5 bases each). This CDR3 contains 15 residues. With 0 bases removed from V and 3 bases from J, the gap between germline ends came to 15 bases. CDR1 SQVTM and CDR2 ANQGSEA come from the germline V gene. This chain's CDR3 is CSVEDMRGGIYEQYF. CDR3 bases: TGCAGCGTTGAAGATATGAGGGGTGGGATCTACGAGCAGTACTTC.

The V gene is TRBV18, the J gene TRBJ1-3, with 7 bases fitting TRBD1. CDR1 is KGHSH, CDR2 LQKENI, per germline. With 4 bases clipped from V and 2 bases from J, the junction kept 2 bases outside the gene matches. This CDR3 comprises 14 residues. The CDR3 sequence is CASSRTGAGNTIYF. CDR3 nucleotide sequence: TGTGCCAGCTCACGAACAGGGGCTGGAAACACCATATATTTT.

V is TRBV2 and J is TRBJ1-2; perhaps TRBD1 as D (5 bases). Germline values: CDR1 SNHLY, CDR2 FYNNEI. V was clipped by 7 bases and J by 8 bases, with 20 bases between them. The CDR3 consists of 14 residues. The CDR3 DNA reads as TGTGCCAGCACTCGGACCGGACGAGGGGAGGGCTACACCTTC. This encodes CASTRTGRGEGYTF.

Written as DNA, the CDR3 is TGTGCCAGTAGTGCCCCCGGGACTAGGTTCTTAAATGAGCAGTTCTTC. This gives the protein CASSAPGTRFLNEQFF. The J gene is TRBJ2-1, the V gene TRBV19; TRBD2 agrees at 8 bases. Germline lookup yields CDR1 LNHDA and CDR2 SQIVND (reference sequence). The length of the CDR3 is 16 residues. J was trimmed by 7 bases and V by 5 bases; bases with no gene match: 13. Full variable domain (outside the CDR3, taken from reference TRBV19 and TRBJ2-1): DGGITQSPKYLFRKEGQNVTLSCEQNLNHDAMYWYRQDPGQGLRLIYYSQIVNDFQKGDIAEGYSVSREKKESFPLTVTSAQKNPTAFYLCASSAPGTRFLNEQFFGPGTRLTVL.

The V and J genes are TRBV5-1 and TRBJ2-1; D might be TRBD2 (6 bases). This CDR3 is built from 19 residues. The V end was cut by 4 bases, the J end by 0 bases, with 23 bases between. Germline lookup yields CDR1 SGHRS and CDR2 YFSETQ. CDR3 nucleotides: TGCGCCAGCAGCCCCTACGGGGGTACTAGCCGAAGCTCCTACAATGAGCAGTTCTTC. It specifies CASSPYGGTSRSSYNEQFF.

The chain combines TRBV30 with TRBJ2-3; D is undetermined. Per germline, CDR1 GTSNPN and CDR2 SVGIG (reference sequence). Trimming removed 5 bases at V and 0 bases at J, with 3 bases between. The CDR3 is made up of 11 amino acids. DNA of the CDR3: TGTGCCTGGGATAGCACAGATACGCAGTATTTT. Protein product: CAWDSTDTQYF. The entire variable domain, with the rest obtained from reference TRBV30 and TRBJ2-3, is as follows: SQTIHQWPATLVQPVGSPLSLECTVEGTSNPNLYWYRQAAGRGLQLLFYSVGIGQISSEVPQNLSASRPQDRQFILSSKKLLLSDSGFYLCAWDSTDTQYFGPGTRLTVL.

The chain uses TRBV21-1 and TRBJ2-7; TRBD1 is the table's D call and was not checked against the DNA. TRBV21-1 is annotated as a pseudogene. The CDR3 runs to 15 residues. The CDR3 nucleotides read TGTGCCAGCAGCGGGTGGGCCCACCCTCTCTACGAGCAGTACTTC. The encoded protein is CASSGWAHPLYEQYF.

This chain joins TRBV6-1 and TRBJ2-7; D unclear. In germline, CDR1 is MNHNS, CDR2 SASEGT. Between the trimmed V and J ends, which lost 0 bases and 2 bases, there was a span of 20 bases. CDR3 length: 18 residues. The CDR3 nucleotides read TGTGCCAGCAGTGAAGCCCCGCGTGGGGTGGGGATGGCCTACGAGCAGTACTTC. Its protein is CASSEAPRGVGMAYEQYF.

The chain carries TRBV21-1 and TRBJ2-7; the table names TRBD1, a call not compared with the DNA. TRBV21-1 is noted as a pseudogene. The CDR3 consists of 16 residues. This CDR3 reads CASSPRDRGPNYEQYF. In DNA form, the CDR3 reads TGTGCCAGCAGCCCGCGGGACAGGGGGCCAAACTACGAGCAGTACTTC.

The V gene is TRBV7-6, the J gene TRBJ2-7, with 7 nucleotides matching TRBD1. Trimming cost V 5 bases and J 4 bases; bases outside gene matches: 11. Germline values: CDR1 SGHVS, CDR2 FNYEAQ. The CDR3 contains 15 residues. The CDR3 DNA sequence: TGTGCCAGCAGCCCTACAGGGGACCCCTTTTACGAGCAGTACTTC. Protein: CASSPTGDPFYEQYF. The full variable domain, with the rest looked up from reference TRBV7-6 and TRBJ2-7, is GAGVSQSPRYKVTKRGQDVALRCDPISGHVSLYWYRQALGQGPEFLTYFNYEAQQDKSGLPNDRFSAERPEGSISTLTIQRTEQRDSAMYRCASSPTGDPFYEQYFGPGTRLTVT.

DNA of the CDR3: TGTGCCAGTAGTGGGCAGATAACGGGGACCTACGAGCAGTACTTC. Translating it yields CASSGQITGTYEQYF. The V call is TRBV19, the J call TRBJ2-7, with a possible D match to TRBD2 (5 bases). CDR1 is LNHDA, CDR2 SQIVND, per germline (reference sequence). Between the trimmed V and J ends, which lost 5 bases and 2 bases, there was a span of 16 bases. The CDR3 totals 15 residues.

The chain joins TRBV9 to TRBJ2-6; 10 bases align to TRBD1. The CDR3 runs to 18 residues. The V segment lost 3 bases and the J segment 2 bases; nucleotides outside the gene matches: 8. CDR1 and CDR2 from the germline V gene are SGDLS and YYNGEE. CDR3 sequence reads: CASSARTGGLTGANVLTF. The DNA for the CDR3 is TGTGCCAGCAGCGCCAGGACAGGGGGGTTGACTGGGGCCAACGTCCTGACTTTC.

This chain's CDR3 is CASSPDRVSGNTIYF. For the CDR3, the DNA is TGCGCCAGCAGCCCGGACAGAGTGTCTGGAAACACCATATATTTT. This rearrangement joins TRBV4-3 to TRBJ1-3, with D possibly matching TRBD1 (6 bases). V was pared by 4 bases and J by 1 base, with 11 bases between. This CDR3 has 15 residues. Germline values: CDR1 LGHNA, CDR2 YSLEER.

The V gene is TRBV14, the J gene TRBJ2-7; weak D call: TRBD2 (5 bases). The CDR3 sequence is 15 residues long. Germline CDR1 reads SGHDN; CDR2 reads FVKESK. Trimming pared 3 bases from V and 0 bases from J, leaving 12 bases between. CDR3 residues: CASSHDDYLSYEQYF. CDR3 bases: TGTGCCAGCAGCCATGACGACTACCTCTCCTACGAGCAGTACTTC.

The chain recombines TRBV5-1 with TRBJ2-7; TRBD1 agrees at 7 bases. CDR3 size: 15 residues. Unmatched junction bases numbered 9, after V lost 0 bases and J lost 6 bases. The germline gives CDR1 SGHRS, CDR2 YFSETQ. DNA of the CDR3: TGCGCCAGCAGCTTGGCCGAGACAGGGATTAGCGAGCAGTACTTC. This encodes CASSLAETGISEQYF.

The chain is built from TRBV15 and TRBJ2-5, with D perhaps being TRBD1 or TRBD2 (5 bases each). CDR1 is LNHNV, CDR2 YYDKDF, per germline (reference sequence). The CDR3 contains 15 residues. V gave up 1 base and J gave up 2 bases, with 11 bases separating them. The CDR3 DNA follows: TGTGCCACCAGCAGAGCCGGGACCTCACAAGAGACCCAGTACTTC. It specifies CATSRAGTSQETQYF.

The V gene is TRBV21-1, the J gene TRBJ1-2. TRBV21-1 is classified as a pseudogene. The CDR3 runs 18 residues. Here the CDR3 reads CASIHRRPDRGGPYGYTF. As DNA, the CDR3 is TGTGCCAGCATCCATCGCCGCCCTGACAGAGGGGGGCCCTATGGCTACACCTTC.